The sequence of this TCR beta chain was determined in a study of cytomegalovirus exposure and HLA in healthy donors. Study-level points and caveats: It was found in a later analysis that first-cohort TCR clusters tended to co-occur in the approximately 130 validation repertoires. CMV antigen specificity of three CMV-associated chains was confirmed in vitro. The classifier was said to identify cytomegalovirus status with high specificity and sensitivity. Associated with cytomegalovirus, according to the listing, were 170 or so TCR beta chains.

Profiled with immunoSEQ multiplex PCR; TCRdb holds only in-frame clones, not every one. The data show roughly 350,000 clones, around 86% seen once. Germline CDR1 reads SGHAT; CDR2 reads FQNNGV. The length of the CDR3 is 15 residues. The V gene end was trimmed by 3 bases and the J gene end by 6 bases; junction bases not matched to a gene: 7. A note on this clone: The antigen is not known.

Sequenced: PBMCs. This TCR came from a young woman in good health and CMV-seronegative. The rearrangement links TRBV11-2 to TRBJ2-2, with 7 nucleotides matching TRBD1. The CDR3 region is CASSFRDSPAGELFF. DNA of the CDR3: TGTGCCAGCAGCTTCCGGGACAGTCCGGCCGGGGAGCTGTTTTTT.